Given below is one T cell receptor beta chain in context. Libraries were prepared by immunoSEQ multiplex PCR; TCRdb keeps only in-frame clonotypes and omits some of them. The table includes approximately 45,000 clones, roughly 94% detected once. This sample is drawn from a study of OX40 agonist ivuxolimab in advanced cancers. On the study more broadly: Intravenous ivuxolimab was administered to patients every 2 weeks at 0.01 to 10 mg/kg.

Germline-derived CDR1 and CDR2 are SGHDT and YYEEEE. V was pared by 3 bases and J by 7 bases, with 5 bases of the junction left unmatched. The CDR3 length is 15 residues. This rearrangement joins TRBV5-6 to TRBJ2-1; 12 nucleotides agree with TRBD2. The receptor was derived from an adult with an advanced solid tumor such as melanoma, head and neck, liver or kidney cancer. Here the sequenced sample was CD4+ or CD8+ T cells sorted from blood, taken in a trial of the OX40 agonist ivuxolimab. The DNA for the CDR3 is TGTGCCAGCAGCTGGCCGACTAGCGGGAGAAATGAGCAGTTCTTC. Residues: CASSWPTSGRNEQFF.